These T cell receptor beta chains were read from a single sample in a study of T cell changes during pregnancy in multiple sclerosis. Assay: immunoSEQ multiplex PCR; the TCRdb copy retains only in-frame clones and omits some. The sample includes roughly 100,000 clones, around 92% of them seen just once. The material sequenced was peripheral blood, taken after pregnancy. The receptor source for this set is a female donor in good health, enrolled as a control in a pregnancy study. Both conserved end residues are part of each CDR3. The order of the fields is CDR3 DNA, CDR3 protein, clone size, J gene, D gene, V gene. D genes are given only for firm matches. Expanded clones are given a class, and other clones once, few, many or no size at all.

DNA: TGCAGCGTTGAAGATCGTGGGACAGGGAACGGCTATGGCTACACCTTC; CDR3: CSVEDRGTGNGYGYTF; size: -; J: TRBJ1-2; D: TRBD1; V: TRBV29-1
DNA: TGTGCCAGCCGACCCCCCGGGAAATCTAGCTACGAGCAGTACTTC; CDR3: CASRPPGKSSYEQYF; size: -; J: TRBJ2-7; D: -; V: TRBV27
DNA: TGTGCCAGCTCCGGTTCTGGAAACACCATATATTTT; CDR3: CASSGSGNTIYF; size: -; J: TRBJ1-3; D: -; V: TRBV18
DNA: TGTGCCACTAAACCCTTAGACAGGAGTATCTCACCCCTCCACTTT; CDR3: CATKPLDRSISPLHF; size: -; J: TRBJ1-6; D: -; V: TRBV15
DNA: TGTGCCGCCCTCAAGGGGGACTCCTACGAGCAGTACTTC; CDR3: CAALKGDSYEQYF; size: -; J: TRBJ2-7; D: -; V: TRBV11-2
DNA: TGTGCCAGCAGTTTAACAGGGGCATCTGGAAACACCATATATTTT; CDR3: CASSLTGASGNTIYF; size: once; J: TRBJ1-3; D: TRBD1; V: TRBV7-8
DNA: TGTGCCAGCAGCTTACTCTACGGGACAGTCAATCAGCCCCAGCATTTT; CDR3: CASSLLYGTVNQPQHF; size: -; J: TRBJ1-5; D: TRBD1; V: TRBV7-8
DNA: TGTGCCAGCAGCCTGGGCGCGGGACAGCTTAATTCACCCCTCCACTTT; CDR3: CASSLGAGQLNSPLHF; size: -; J: TRBJ1-6; D: TRBD1; V: TRBV9
DNA: TGTGCCAGCAGCATAACAGGGAACACTGAAGCTTTCTTT; CDR3: CASSITGNTEAFF; size: -; J: TRBJ1-1; D: -; V: TRBV5-8
DNA: TGTGCCAGCAGCCCGCGAAGGATGGGGGGGGCAGATACGCAGTATTTT; CDR3: CASSPRRMGGADTQYF; size: -; J: TRBJ2-3; D: TRBD2; V: TRBV7-9
DNA: TGCGCCAGCAGCAGGGACTCTAGCACAGATACGCAGTATTTT; CDR3: CASSRDSSTDTQYF; size: once; J: TRBJ2-3; D: -; V: TRBV5-1